A single sample is the source of the 15 T cell receptor beta chains below, sequenced in a study of shared clonotypes between healthy human individuals. The protocol was immunoSEQ multiplex PCR, while the TCRdb copy is restricted to in-frame clones and leaves out a portion. The table shows 2 million to 2.5 million clones, with roughly 93% occurring only once. Sequencing used naive CD4+ T cells from PBMCs. The subset denotes: CD45RA+ positively selected. These receptors all stem from a man aged 18 to 30 in good health. Some clones in this sample may be carry-over from other donors' samples.

The V call is TRBV7-3, the J call TRBJ2-5; no clear D gene. CDR1 SGHTA and CDR2 FQGTGA come from the germline V gene. V lost 4 bases, J lost 0 bases, and 6 bases lay in between. The CDR3 length is 13 residues. DNA of the CDR3: TGTGCCAGCAGCTATGACAACCAAGAGACCCAGTACTTC. This encodes CASSYDNQETQYF.

The chain employs TRBV4-1 and TRBJ2-1; weak D call: TRBD1 (5 bases). The CDR3 sequence is 15 residues long. Per germline, CDR1 MGHRA and CDR2 YSYEKL. V was shortened by 1 base and J by 6 bases, with 13 bases between the two germline ends. The CDR3 DNA reads TGCGCCAGCAGCCAAGGTTTTTCAGGGTTCAATGAGCAGTTCTTC. Encoded protein: CASSQGFSGFNEQFF.

Here the CDR3 reads CASSPHYAGQALPRAYEQYF. Written as DNA, the CDR3 is TGTGCCAGCAGTCCACACTATGCGGGACAGGCACTCCCAAGGGCCTACGAGCAGTACTTC. The rearrangement uses TRBV28 and TRBJ2-7; 8 nucleotides agree with TRBD1. J was trimmed by 2 bases and V by 5 bases; bases with no gene match: 23. The V gene's germline CDR1 is MDHEN and CDR2 SYDVKM. This CDR3 spans 20 amino acids.

The chain carries TRBV9 and TRBJ2-1; the match to TRBD1 covers 9 bases. The length of the CDR3 is 14 residues. From germline, CDR1 is SGDLS and CDR2 YYNGEE. V was pared by 2 bases and J by 7 bases, with 4 bases of the junction left unmatched. CDR3 DNA: TGTGCCAGCAGCGTCTCCGGGACAGGGAATGAGCAGTTCTTC. Translated: CASSVSGTGNEQFF.

The chain has TRBV5-1 and TRBJ2-1, with TRBD2 matching 9 bases. Trimming at V came to 4 bases and at J to 8 bases, leaving 7 bases not matched to a gene. CDR1 SGHRS and CDR2 YFSETQ come from the germline V gene. There are 14 residues in the CDR3. CDR3 region: CASSVSGSFYEQFF. In DNA form, the CDR3 reads TGCGCCAGCAGCGTTAGCGGGAGTTTCTATGAGCAGTTCTTC.

The chain employs TRBV10-3 and TRBJ2-3; TRBD2 is a possible D gene (7 bases). Germline CDR1 and CDR2: ENHRY and SYGVKD. This CDR3 has 15 residues. The V gene lost 6 bases and the J gene lost 6 bases, with 19 bases spanning the gap. CDR3: CAIRGSAGARDTQYF. In nucleotides, the CDR3 is TGTGCCATCAGAGGTAGCGCGGGGGCTCGGGATACGCAGTATTTT.

The chain employs TRBV27 and TRBJ1-1; D perhaps matches TRBD1 (5 bases). CDR1 and CDR2 from the germline V gene are MNHEY and SMNVEV (reference sequence). The CDR3 contains 14 residues. The V end lost 3 bases, the J end lost 5 bases, and 13 bases lay between the germline ends. The CDR3 loop is CASSLGPFGTEAFF. The CDR3, as DNA: TGTGCCAGCAGTTTGGGGCCCTTTGGGACTGAAGCTTTCTTT.

The chain is built from TRBV6-5 and TRBJ2-7; D is undetermined. This CDR3 has 13 amino acids. CDR1 is MNHEY, CDR2 SVGAGI, per germline. The ends were cut back, 3 bases at V and 6 bases at J, with 12 bases in the middle. For the CDR3, the DNA is TGTGCCAGCAGTTATGACCCGCCCCGCGAGCAGTACTTC. It encodes CASSYDPPREQYF.

Points on this clone: The same CDR3 can be traced to other DNA sequences in this sample. J is TRBJ2-7 and V is TRBV5-1; D unresolved. In germline, CDR1 is SGHRS, CDR2 YFSETQ. The CDR3 has 14 residues. V was cut by 0 bases and J by 0 bases, with 7 bases left in between. The DNA for the CDR3 is TGCGCCAGCAGCTTGGGGCCCCGCTCCTACGAGCAGTACTTC. Its protein is CASSLGPRSYEQYF.

J is TRBJ1-1 and V is TRBV29-1; a possible D gene is TRBD1 (5 bases). The CDR3 has 14 residues. Trimming left V 7 bases short and J 3 bases short, with 18 bases between. Germline lookup yields CDR1 SQVTM and CDR2 ANQGSEA. The DNA for the CDR3 is TGCAGCGCCACGGGACTTTACTCGGACACTGAAGCTTTCTTT. Amino acids: CSATGLYSDTEAFF.

This clone was detected only a few times. The rearrangement joins TRBV6-6 to TRBJ1-1, with D hard to call. The germline gives CDR1 MNHNY, CDR2 SVGAGI (reference sequence). The CDR3 length is 13 residues. With 6 bases removed from V and 0 bases from J, the gap between germline ends came to 8 bases. As DNA, the CDR3 is TGTGCCAGCAGACCTTTGTTGAACACTGAAGCTTTCTTT. Its translation: CASRPLLNTEAFF.

V and J are TRBV10-3 and TRBJ2-3, with a tentative D call TRBD1 (5 bases). Trimming pared 3 bases from V and 2 bases from J, leaving 12 bases between. Germline assignment: CDR1 ENHRY and CDR2 SYGVKD. The CDR3 runs to 15 residues. Here the CDR3 reads CAISDLTEPTDTQYF. The CDR3 nucleotides read TGTGCCATCAGTGACCTGACAGAACCCACAGATACGCAGTATTTT.

J is TRBJ1-3 and V is TRBV5-1; tentative D call: TRBD1 (5 bases). V lost 4 bases to trimming and J lost 3 bases, with 17 bases between them. The CDR3 loop spans 16 amino acids. Germline V lookup: CDR1 SGHRS, CDR2 YFSETQ. The CDR3 DNA reads as TGCGCCAGCAGCCGGGAATCAGGGCTGTTTGGAAACACCATATATTTT. This translates into CASSRESGLFGNTIYF.

This clone was seen once. The chain uses TRBV25-1 and TRBJ1-6; 7 nucleotides agree with TRBD1. CDR3 length: 13 residues. J lost 7 bases, V lost 6 bases, and 3 bases had no gene match. Germline V gene data show CDR1 as MGHDK and CDR2 as SYGVNS. The CDR3 reads CASRDRVNSPLHF. The CDR3 bases are TGTGCCAGCAGAGACAGGGTGAATTCACCCCTCCACTTT.

The CDR3 protein is CASSFRGAEAFF. In DNA form, the CDR3 reads TGTGCCAGCTCATTCAGGGGCGCTGAAGCTTTCTTT. The chain recombines TRBV18 with TRBJ1-1; D possibly corresponds to TRBD1 (6 bases). Trimming took 5 bases from V and 6 from J, leaving 10 bases between them. The CDR3 loop spans 12 amino acids. Germline values: CDR1 KGHSH, CDR2 LQKENI.